These 30 T cell receptor beta chains came from one sample sequenced in a study of Ad26.COV2.S vaccination and SARS-CoV-2 variants. The treatment denotes: roughly 18 received Ad26.COV2.S at low or high dose, single or two shots; five or six received placebo; per-sample allocation not given. The investigators took samples on day 63 after the first vaccine or placebo injection. The repertoire was sequenced with immunoSEQ multiplex PCR; TCRdb's copy has only in-frame clones and lacks some. Of 350,000 to 500,000 clones listed, less than 95% are singletons. The material sequenced was peripheral blood, taken in a trial of Ad26.COV2.S vaccine versus placebo. These receptors all come from a person aged 18 to 59 who received the Ad26.COV2.S COVID-19 vaccine or a placebo.

This rearrangement joins TRBV19 to TRBJ1-1; weak D call: TRBD1 (6 bases). Germline V gene data show CDR1 as LNHDA and CDR2 as SQIVND (reference sequence). The germline V and J ends were trimmed by 7 bases and 3 bases, with 18 bases remaining between them. The CDR3 is made up of 15 amino acids. The chain's CDR3 is CASTPAVGAHTEAFF. In DNA, the CDR3 is TGTGCCAGTACCCCCGCCGTGGGGGCTCACACTGAAGCTTTCTTT. Full variable domain (outside the CDR3, taken from reference TRBV19 and TRBJ1-1): DGGITQSPKYLFRKEGQNVTLSCEQNLNHDAMYWYRQDPGQGLRLIYYSQIVNDFQKGDIAEGYSVSREKKESFPLTVTSAQKNPTAFYLCASTPAVGAHTEAFFGQGTRLTVV.

CDR3 sequence reads: CASSIEVLATNEKLFF. The CDR3 DNA reads TGTGCCAGTAGTATCGAGGTTTTGGCAACTAATGAAAAACTGTTTTTT. The chain is built from TRBV19 and TRBJ1-4; D unclear. Trimming cost V 3 bases and J 0 bases, with 11 bases left between them. CDR3 size: 16 residues. CDR1 and CDR2 (germline): LNHDA, SQIVND (reference sequence).

The chain carries TRBV12-3 or TRBV12-4 and TRBJ2-1, with D unclear. The CDR3 spans 12 residues. The V end lost 6 bases, the J end lost 3 bases, and 6 bases lay between the germline ends. CDR3 sequence: CASSFGYNEQFF. The CDR3, as DNA: TGTGCCAGCAGCTTCGGCTACAATGAGCAGTTCTTC.

V usage is TRBV10-1 and J usage is TRBJ1-5, with D unclear. The V end lost 5 bases, the J end lost 0 bases, and 5 bases lay between the germline ends. CDR3 length equals 13 residues. Germline lookup yields CDR1 WNHNN and CDR2 SYGVQD (reference sequence). CDR3 nucleotides: TGCGCCAGCAGTCCGTATAGCAATCAGCCCCAGCATTTT. It specifies CASSPYSNQPQHF.

The V and J genes are TRBV7-3 and TRBJ2-2; D may correspond to TRBD1 or TRBD2 (5 bases each). The CDR3 length is 14 residues. Germline V gene lookup returns CDR1 SGHTA and CDR2 FQGTGA. V dropped 0 bases and J dropped 6 bases, with 8 bases sitting between them. Here the CDR3 DNA reads TGTGCCAGCAGCTTAACAAGGGACCCCGGGGAGCTGTTTTTT. This translates into CASSLTRDPGELFF.

The chain uses TRBV18 and TRBJ2-7; 14 nucleotides line up with TRBD2. CDR1 and CDR2 from the germline V gene are KGHSH and LQKENI. The trim removed 5 bases at V and 7 bases at J, leaving 7 bases unmatched. The length of the CDR3 is 15 residues. The CDR3 loop is CASSETGTSGGEQYF. For the CDR3, the DNA is TGTGCCAGCTCAGAGACCGGGACTAGCGGGGGAGAGCAGTACTTC.

This clone showed up just once. The J gene is TRBJ2-1, the V gene TRBV6-2 or TRBV6-3; TRBD2 matches 9 bases. Germline-derived CDR1 and CDR2 are MNHEY and SVGEGT. The CDR3 extends over 15 amino acids. The junction had 9 bases not matched to a gene; V was cut back by 4 bases and J by 8 bases. The CDR3 is CASSSSGTSLHEQFF. DNA of the CDR3: TGTGCCAGCAGTTCCAGCGGGACTAGCTTGCATGAGCAGTTCTTC.

V usage is TRBV6-6 and J usage is TRBJ2-2, with 7 bases lining up with TRBD2. The J segment lost 4 bases and the V segment lost 7 bases, leaving 12 bases of the junction unmatched. This CDR3 has 16 amino acids. In germline, CDR1 is MNHNY, CDR2 SVGAGI (reference sequence). The CDR3 DNA reads TGTGCCAGCAACCTAGGGGCTAGCGGTGGCACCGGGGAGCTGTTTTTT. Translating gives CASNLGASGGTGELFF.

The chain carries TRBV2 and TRBJ2-7, with D possibly matching TRBD2 (5 bases). Between the trimmed V and J ends, which lost 8 bases and 4 bases, there was a span of 42 bases. The CDR3 has 22 residues. Germline-derived CDR1 and CDR2 are SNHLY and FYNNEI. The CDR3 coding sequence is TGTGCCAGCGGCCCCCCTTCGGTCACCGTGTTCGGGGTAAAGGCGAGGGTTTACGAGCAGTACTTC. It is translated as CASGPPSVTVFGVKARVYEQYF.

The J gene is TRBJ2-5, the V gene TRBV4-1; 7 bases map to TRBD2. The germline V gene has CDR1 MGHRA and CDR2 YSYEKL. The CDR3 contains 15 residues. The ends lost 2 bases at V and 5 bases at J; junction bases unmatched: 8. The CDR3 sequence: CASSQLGLTQETQYF. DNA of the CDR3: TGCGCCAGCAGCCAACTGGGACTAACCCAGGAGACCCAGTACTTC.

This sequence joins TRBV2 and TRBJ2-7, with 8 bases matching TRBD1. The CDR3 totals 12 residues. The V gene's germline CDR1 is SNHLY and CDR2 FYNNEI. Trimming cost V 9 bases and J 6 bases; bases outside gene matches: 7. CDR3: CARGQGLGEQYF. The CDR3 bases are TGTGCCAGAGGACAGGGACTCGGCGAGCAGTACTTC.

V is TRBV10-1 and J is TRBJ2-7; the D is unclear. The CDR3 consists of 13 residues. V lost 4 bases and J lost 2, with 9 bases in between. Germline V CDR1 and CDR2: WNHNN, SYGVQD (reference sequence). In DNA form, the CDR3 reads TGCGCCAGCAGTGGCGATTTAGCCTACGAGCAGTACTTC. This encodes CASSGDLAYEQYF.

The rearrangement uses TRBV24-1 and TRBJ2-2; no clear D gene. The CDR3 runs to 12 residues. CDR1 and CDR2 from the germline V gene are KGHDR and SFDVKD. V shed 2 bases and J shed 7 bases, with 4 bases lying between them. CDR3 protein: CATSDSGGELFF. DNA for the CDR3: TGTGCCACCAGTGATTCCGGCGGGGAGCTGTTTTTT.

The V and J genes are TRBV5-6 and TRBJ1-4; no clear D gene. From germline, CDR1 is SGHDT and CDR2 YYEEEE. The CDR3 totals 15 residues. V gave up 0 bases and J gave up 0 bases, with 6 bases separating them. The CDR3: CASSLGWTTNEKLFF. Written as DNA, the CDR3 is TGTGCCAGCAGCTTGGGCTGGACAACTAATGAAAAACTGTTTTTT.

This clone was seen a single time. DNA for the CDR3: TGTGCCAGCAGTTCACCCCTAGGACAGGGAATTGGCTACACCTTC. This translates into CASSSPLGQGIGYTF. V is TRBV28 and J is TRBJ1-2; 8 nucleotides match TRBD1. Trimming cost V 4 bases and J 7 bases; bases outside gene matches: 11. The CDR3 runs to 15 residues. Germline V gene sequence: CDR1 MDHEN, CDR2 SYDVKM.

The gene calls are TRBV7-2 and TRBJ2-5; possibly TRBD1 or TRBD2 for D (5 bases each). Looked up from germline, CDR1 is SGHTA and CDR2 is FQGNSA. This CDR3 spans 13 amino acids. Trimming shortened V by 5 bases and J by 3 bases, and 10 bases separated the two germline ends. In nucleotides, the CDR3 is TGTGCCAGCAGCGAGGGACGAAAAGAGACCCAGTACTTC. Translation gives CASSEGRKETQYF.

V usage is TRBV6-2 or TRBV6-3 and J usage is TRBJ1-5; 7 nucleotides agree with TRBD1. Looked up from germline, CDR1 is MNHEY and CDR2 is SVGEGT. V trimming: 5 bases; J trimming: 6 bases; junction bases outside the gene matches: 13. There are 16 residues in the CDR3. CDR3 sequence: CASSTTGSFGGQPQHF. The DNA for the CDR3 is TGTGCCAGCAGTACGACAGGGAGCTTCGGTGGTCAGCCCCAGCATTTT.

CDR3 sequence: CAWSLENTEAFF. The CDR3 nucleotides read TGTGCCTGGAGTCTGGAGAACACTGAAGCTTTCTTT. This rearrangement joins TRBV30 to TRBJ1-1; no reliable D call. The germline V gene has CDR1 GTSNPN and CDR2 SVGIG (reference sequence). The V and J ends lost 2 bases and 1 base respectively, with 5 bases between them. CDR3 size: 12 residues.

The sample holds one count of this clone. This sequence joins TRBV5-6 and TRBJ2-7, with 7 bases fitting TRBD2. This CDR3 comprises 15 residues. Per germline, CDR1 SGHDT and CDR2 YYEEEE. With V trimmed by 4 bases and J by 4 bases, 11 bases remained unmatched. CDR3 nucleotides: TGTGCCAGCAGCGCCCGGTGGGGGGGAAGGTACGAGCAGTACTTC. Amino acids: CASSARWGGRYEQYF.

The chain has TRBV5-8 and TRBJ1-1, with D possibly TRBD1 on 6 matching bases. Germline assignment: CDR1 SGHTS and CDR2 YDEGEE. There are 14 residues in the CDR3. V lost 4 bases and J 7 bases, leaving 17 bases between the germline ends. The DNA of the CDR3 is TGTGCCAGCAGCCTAGCACAGGGTAGGGATGAAGCTTTCTTT. Protein: CASSLAQGRDEAFF.

J is TRBJ1-2 and V is TRBV21-1. TRBV21-1 represents a pseudogene. The length of the CDR3 is 14 residues. This chain's CDR3 is CASSKETANYGYTF. CDR3 coding DNA: TGTGCCAGCAGCAAAGAAACAGCGAACTATGGCTACACCTTC.

The CDR3 is CASSSQISPLHF. The CDR3 DNA sequence: TGTGCCAGCAGTTCACAGATTTCACCCCTCCACTTT. The chain uses TRBV27 and TRBJ1-6; no clear D gene. V was pared by 4 bases and J by 9 bases, with 7 bases between. CDR1 is MNHEY and CDR2 is SMNVEV in the germline V gene (reference sequence). The CDR3 is 12 residues long.

Here the CDR3 reads CASSEALTEPYEQYF. In DNA, the CDR3 is TGTGCCAGCAGTGAAGCGCTCACAGAGCCCTACGAGCAGTACTTC. The chain recombines TRBV2 with TRBJ2-7; no clear D. CDR3 length: 15 amino acids. Germline loops: CDR1 SNHLY, CDR2 FYNNEI. With 0 bases removed from V and 2 bases from J, the gap between germline ends came to 11 bases.

The gene calls are TRBV19 and TRBJ2-1, with 9 bases lining up with TRBD1. CDR1 is LNHDA, CDR2 SQIVND, per germline (reference sequence). The CDR3 totals 14 residues. Losses at the gene ends were 6 bases for V and 4 bases for J; bases not matched to a gene: 4. In DNA form, the CDR3 reads TGTGCCAGTAGCGACAGGGGGAAATACAATGAGCAGTTCTTC. It yields the protein CASSDRGKYNEQFF.

V is TRBV5-1 and J is TRBJ2-7; 11 positions match TRBD2. Germline lookup yields CDR1 SGHRS and CDR2 YFSETQ. This CDR3 has 16 residues. The V gene end was trimmed by 4 bases and the J gene end by 0 bases; junction bases not matched to a gene: 6. The CDR3 DNA is TGCGCCAGCAGCACGGGACTAGCGGCGTTCTCCTACGAGCAGTACTTC. Translation: CASSTGLAAFSYEQYF.

This clone occurred a few times. The CDR3 here is CASSPLDNYGYTF. The CDR3 DNA is TGTGCCAGCTCACCGTTAGACAACTATGGCTACACCTTC. The rearrangement joins TRBV18 to TRBJ1-2; no clear D. CDR3 size: 13 residues. V gave up 3 bases and J gave up 2 bases, with 7 bases separating them. Germline loops: CDR1 KGHSH, CDR2 LQKENI.

The rearrangement uses TRBV5-6 and TRBJ2-3; perhaps TRBD2 as D (5 bases). From germline, CDR1 is SGHDT and CDR2 YYEEEE. Trimming removed 1 base at V and 4 bases at J, with 10 bases between. CDR3 length: 14 residues. The DNA of the CDR3 is TGTGCCAGCAGCTTGATGGACTCCCCAGATACGCAGTATTTT. Translation gives CASSLMDSPDTQYF.

This clone was counted a few times. The chain employs TRBV28 and TRBJ2-7, with D uncertain. Germline loops: CDR1 MDHEN, CDR2 SYDVKM. V was pared by 8 bases and J by 2 bases, with 7 bases between. The CDR3 runs to 11 residues. CDR3 region: CASYGPYEQYF. For the CDR3, the DNA is TGTGCCAGCTATGGACCCTACGAGCAGTACTTC.

V and J are TRBV7-3 and TRBJ2-7, with TRBD1 matching 8 bases. Losses at the gene ends were 5 bases for V and 3 bases for J; bases not matched to a gene: 6. Germline V CDR1 and CDR2: SGHTA, FQGTGA. The CDR3 loop spans 14 amino acids. The CDR3 nucleotides read TGTGCCAGCAGCCTGTTGACAGGGGACTACGAGCAGTACTTC. Amino acid sequence: CASSLLTGDYEQYF. The full variable domain, rest sourced from reference TRBV7-3 and TRBJ2-7, is GAGVSQTPSNKVTEKGKYVELRCDPISGHTALYWYRQSLGQGPEFLIYFQGTGAADDSGLPNDRFFAVRPEGSVSTLKIQRTERGDSAVYLCASSLLTGDYEQYFGPGTRLTVT.

This clone was observed a few times. The chain carries TRBV27 and TRBJ1-4, with 12 positions matching TRBD1. This CDR3 is built from 15 residues. Germline assignment: CDR1 MNHEY and CDR2 SMNVEV (reference sequence). With V trimmed by 6 bases and J by 13 bases, 12 bases remained unmatched. CDR3 sequence reads: CASRNLGQGAKGLFF. CDR3 sequence (DNA): TGTGCCAGCAGGAACCTGGGACAGGGGGCGAAGGGACTGTTTTTT.